The 8 T cell receptor beta chains in this list originate from one sample, sequenced in a study of blood T cell repertoires in COVID-19. Only in-frame clones appear in the TCRdb table, and some are missing; sequencing was by immunoSEQ multiplex PCR. The table has around 150,000 clones, around 93% seen once. Sequencing used peripheral blood. These receptors originate from a woman aged 50 to 60 with acute or convalescent COVID-19.

The gene calls are TRBV5-1 and TRBJ1-6, with 10 bases matching TRBD1. This CDR3 region has 13 residues. The germline CDR1 and CDR2 sequences are SGHRS and YFSETQ. V shed 3 bases, J shed 15 bases, and the junction held 6 bases outside the gene matches. The CDR3 nucleotides are TGCGCCAGCAGCTCCGGACAGGGGGGTGTCCTCCACTTT. It encodes CASSSGQGGVLHF.

J is TRBJ1-4 and V is TRBV10-2; 7 bases align to TRBD1. Per the germline V gene, CDR1 is WSHSY and CDR2 is SAAADI. V was pared by 3 bases and J by 7 bases, with 5 bases of the junction left unmatched. This CDR3 has 14 residues. This CDR3 is CASSDLYRGEKLFF. Written as DNA, the CDR3 is TGCGCCAGCAGTGACCTCTACAGGGGTGAAAAACTGTTTTTT.

This clone was recorded only once. The V and J genes are TRBV7-8 and TRBJ2-7; D may be TRBD2 (6 bases). CDR1 is SGHVS, CDR2 FQNEAQ, per germline. The CDR3 is 17 residues long. The germline V and J ends were trimmed by 3 bases and 0 bases, with 18 bases remaining between them. Here the CDR3 reads CASSFFSGVRSSYEQYF. In DNA form, the CDR3 reads TGTGCCAGCAGCTTTTTTTCGGGGGTTAGGAGCTCCTACGAGCAGTACTTC.

This rearrangement joins TRBV19 to TRBJ1-5, with 9 bases fitting TRBD1. Losses at the gene ends were 7 bases for V and 1 base for J; bases not matched to a gene: 8. The V gene's germline CDR1 is LNHDA and CDR2 SQIVND (reference sequence). The CDR3 has 16 amino acids. The CDR3 DNA reads as TGTGCCAGTAACCCCTCGGGACAGGGAAGCAATCAGCCCCAGCATTTT. Translating gives CASNPSGQGSNQPQHF.

The chain combines TRBV19 with TRBJ2-1; 7 bases align to TRBD2. The CDR3 runs 13 residues. V trimming: 10 bases; J trimming: 10 bases; junction bases outside the gene matches: 13. Germline V gene lookup returns CDR1 LNHDA and CDR2 SQIVND (reference sequence). CDR3 coding DNA: TGTGCCACCCGAGGGGAGGGACCGAACGAGCAGTTCTTC. It codes for CATRGEGPNEQFF.

V gene TRBV6-5 combines with J gene TRBJ1-6; TRBD1 matches 7 bases. Germline V lookup: CDR1 MNHEY, CDR2 SVGAGI. CDR3 length: 13 residues. V was pared by 6 bases and J by 14 bases, with 10 bases of the junction left unmatched. The CDR3 loop is CASSSRQGQALHF. The CDR3 region has the DNA TGTGCCAGCAGCTCCCGACAGGGCCAAGCCCTCCACTTT.

In this sample, this clone turned up once. The chain employs TRBV11-3 and TRBJ2-2; TRBD1 agrees at 8 bases. The CDR3 is made up of 16 amino acids. J was trimmed by 3 bases and V by 4 bases; bases with no gene match: 7. The germline gives CDR1 SGHNT, CDR2 YENEEA. The CDR3 region is CASSSRTGWDTGELFF. The DNA for the CDR3 is TGTGCCAGCAGCTCCCGGACAGGGTGGGACACCGGGGAGCTGTTTTTT.

The rearrangement uses TRBV20-1 and TRBJ2-3; 9 bases line up with TRBD2. This CDR3 comprises 15 residues. The V segment lost 3 bases and the J segment 5 bases; nucleotides outside the gene matches: 9. Germline V gene lookup returns CDR1 DFQATT and CDR2 SNEGSKA (reference sequence). The CDR3 nucleotides are TGCAGTGCTAGTTCCTCTAGCGGGGCGATAGATACGCAGTATTTT. Encoded protein: CSASSSSGAIDTQYF.